This T cell receptor beta chain was identified in a study of early T cells in non-severe SARS-CoV-2 infection. Study summary: It was bulk RNA from unsorted whole blood that was sequenced, and the chains were unpaired.

Trimming cost V 9 bases and J 4 bases; bases outside gene matches: 6. Germline V CDR1 and CDR2: ENHRY, SYGVKD. CDR3 length: 13 residues. Individual cDNA molecules received unique molecular identifiers. In TCRdb, the 5' RACE reads were re-called with MiXCR into one record per CDR3 protein. This sample has around 86,000 distinct CDR3 sequences, with over 12% found just once. J is TRBJ1-2 and V is TRBV10-3; 9 nucleotides agree with TRBD1. Input material: whole blood. The receptor comes from an adult who was a healthcare worker with PCR-confirmed SARS-CoV-2 infection or an uninfected control (not recorded which). In DNA, the CDR3 is TGTGCCATAAAGCCGGGACAGGGCTATGGCTACACCTTC. Its translation: CAIKPGQGYGYTF.